The source of this TCR beta chain is a study of CD8+ T cells in alopecia areata (dated by TCRdb to between 2017 and 2018). Study-level background: Treated patients were enrolled in an open-label pilot trial of oral tofacitinib at 5 to 10 mg twice daily for moderate-to-severe alopecia areata. On the human side, TCRbeta sequencing was run on scalp tissue and on sorted CD4+ and CD8+ peripheral blood T cells from healthy controls and from alopecia areata patients with either patchy or totalis/universalis disease. Tofacitinib was given for 6 to 18 months, followed by 6 months of follow-up off drug to assess delayed response and recurrence. RNA came from the PAXgene miRNA kit for fixed scalp, the miRNeasy kit for PBMCs, and the RNeasy kit for mouse skin. Clonality in the scalp was compared among normal scalp (n=4), patchy alopecia areata scalp (n=8), and alopecia totalis/universalis scalp (n=8). Biopsies were taken from tofacitinib-treated patients at baseline and at 4 and 24 weeks of treatment, and a later scalp biopsy was taken in several of the tofacitinib-treated patients. In both human patients and the C3H/HeJ mouse model, the study applied high-throughput TCRbeta sequencing to look at T cell clonal expansion in alopecia areata. immunoSEQ multiplex PCR using 35 Vbeta forward primers and 13 Jbeta reverse primers was used to amplify TCRbeta CDR3 regions. General conclusions and limits of the study: Resident alphabeta T cells in normal human skin are also sequenced, complicating scalp TCR repertoire analysis, unlike mouse skin dominated by gammadelta T cells. Higher clonality and more expanded CD8+ clones were observed in lesional scalp than in normal scalp, particularly in alopecia totalis/universalis, a finding suggestive of antigenic drive. Shared TCR sequences between patients were less evident than in mice, which may be partly attributable to HLA diversity in the patient population.

The method was the immunoSEQ multiplex PCR assay. RNA was extracted from all samples and reverse transcribed into cDNA, which served as template for TCR sequencing. SuperScript III was used to make first-strand cDNA, primed with a 2:1 mix of oligo-dT and random hexamers. A synthetic immune receptor repertoire was used to assess amplification bias, and residual bias was removed computationally. Regarding the original processing steps: Raw reads were preprocessed to remove errors, and CDR3 was defined by IMGT conventions from the conserved cysteine to phenylalanine. Clonality was calculated as 1 minus Shannon entropy normalized by log2 of the number of productive unique TCRs. Scalp TCRbeta sequences were cross-referenced with sorted blood CD4 and CD8 repertoires so that the CD4 or CD8 identity of scalp clones could be inferred. TCRdb stores this immuneACCESS table with in-frame sequences only. Part of the clones is absent; in the studies checked, under half of the shortfall reflects unresolved V genes, and no reason is known for the rest. For V, J and clone size, that table is used; D and trimming come from the DNA. The sample table contains 170,000 or so clones; only one count was recorded for 59% of them. Roughly 15% of the sample is taken by the ten largest.

The time point label, read with the paper, signifies: baseline before oral tofacitinib. From alopecia areata patients, peripheral blood was collected along with lesional scalp punch biopsies. PBMCs were isolated by density centrifugation and stained for CD3, CD4 and CD8, and CD4+ and CD8+ T cells were sorted on a FACSAria. As concerns this clone: Its recognized antigen is unknown. The input lacks base qualities; no much larger clone sits a single base away.

Counted from cysteine to phenylalanine, this CDR3 has 14 amino acids. The retained sequence is limited to the CDR3, 42 bases, with the frame set at the first base. V loses 5 bases at its end and J loses 5 bases; junction bases beyond the gene matches: 8. CDR1 SGHVS and CDR2 FNYEAQ were looked up in the germline V gene. The receptor's source is a human donor with alopecia areata. The source was CD4+ T cells sorted from blood, collected at week 0. This sequence uses TRBV7-6 and TRBJ2-5; 7 bases in the junction line up with TRBD2. The DNA sequence reads TGTGCCAGCAGCCCCCCGGGGGGAAGGGAGACCCAGTACTTC. Its coded protein is CASSPPGGRETQYF. The full variable domain, completed from the reference TRBV7-6 and TRBJ2-5 proteins outside the CDR3, reads GAGVSQSPRYKVTKRGQDVALRCDPISGHVSLYWYRQALGQGPEFLTYFNYEAQQDKSGLPNDRFSAERPEGSISTLTIQRTEQRDSAMYRCASSPPGGRETQYFGPGTRLLVL.